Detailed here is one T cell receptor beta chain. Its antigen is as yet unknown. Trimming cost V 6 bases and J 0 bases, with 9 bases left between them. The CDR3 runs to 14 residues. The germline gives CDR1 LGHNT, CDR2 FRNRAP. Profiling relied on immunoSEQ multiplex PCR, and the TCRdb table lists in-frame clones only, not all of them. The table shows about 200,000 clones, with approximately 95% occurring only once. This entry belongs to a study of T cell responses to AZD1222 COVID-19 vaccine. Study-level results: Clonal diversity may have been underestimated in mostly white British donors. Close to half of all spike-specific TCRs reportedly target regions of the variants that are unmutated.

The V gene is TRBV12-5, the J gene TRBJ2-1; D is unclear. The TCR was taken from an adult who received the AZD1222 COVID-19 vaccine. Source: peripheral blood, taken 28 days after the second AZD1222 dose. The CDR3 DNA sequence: TGTGCTAGTGGCGGGTCAAGCTCCTACAATGAGCAGTTCTTC. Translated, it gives CASGGSSSYNEQFF.